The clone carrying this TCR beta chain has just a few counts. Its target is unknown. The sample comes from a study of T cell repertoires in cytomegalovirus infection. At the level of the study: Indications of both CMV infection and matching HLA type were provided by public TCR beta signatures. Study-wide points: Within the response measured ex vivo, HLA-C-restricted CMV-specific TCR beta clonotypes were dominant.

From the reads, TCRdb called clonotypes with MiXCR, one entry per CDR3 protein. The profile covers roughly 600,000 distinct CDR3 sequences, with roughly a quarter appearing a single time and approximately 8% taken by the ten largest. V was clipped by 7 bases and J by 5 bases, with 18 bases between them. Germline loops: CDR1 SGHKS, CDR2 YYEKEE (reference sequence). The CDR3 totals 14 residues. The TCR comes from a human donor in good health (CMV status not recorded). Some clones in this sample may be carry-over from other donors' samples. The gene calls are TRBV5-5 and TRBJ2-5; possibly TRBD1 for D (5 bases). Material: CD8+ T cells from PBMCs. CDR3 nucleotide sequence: TGTGCCAGCGGAGACTGGGGCGATGGGGAGACCCAGTACTTC. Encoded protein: CASGDWGDGETQYF.